Listed below are T cell receptor beta chains from one sample, sequenced in a study of cytomegalovirus exposure and HLA in healthy donors. TCRdb's copy holds only in-frame clones and misses some; the assay was immunoSEQ multiplex PCR. The sample holds under 150,000 clones, roughly 83% seen once. Sequencing input: PBMCs. Receptors originate from a girl aged 2 to 9 in good health and CMV-seronegative. The CDR3 runs from the conserved cysteine through the conserved F or W. The D gene is left open where the match is weak. For some rows the clone size is stated as once, few or many, or as a class when expanded; others skip it.

j_gene: TRBJ1-1
d_gene: -
v_gene: TRBV28
abundance: -
CDR3nt: TGTGCCAGCAGTTTATTGGCAGGGAACACTGAAGCTTTCTTT
CDR3aa: CASSLLAGNTEAFF

j_gene: TRBJ2-1
d_gene: TRBD2
v_gene: TRBV5-1
abundance: -
CDR3nt: TGCGCCAGCAGCTTGGATCTAGCGGGATACAATGAGCAGTTCTTC
CDR3aa: CASSLDLAGYNEQFF

j_gene: TRBJ2-2
d_gene: -
v_gene: TRBV7-6
abundance: -
CDR3nt: TGTGCCAGCAGCCTAGATCGGGGGGAGCTGTTTTTT
CDR3aa: CASSLDRGELFF

j_gene: TRBJ1-2
d_gene: -
v_gene: TRBV5-1
abundance: -
CDR3nt: TGCGCCAGCAGCTTGGGGCGAGACGGGGTATCGTGTGGCTACACCTTC
CDR3aa: CASSLGRDGVSCGYTF

j_gene: TRBJ2-5
d_gene: -
v_gene: TRBV6-6
abundance: -
CDR3nt: TGTGCCAGCAGTTACGGAGCCAGCCAAGAGACCCAGTACTTC
CDR3aa: CASSYGASQETQYF

j_gene: TRBJ2-7
d_gene: TRBD2
v_gene: TRBV9
abundance: -
CDR3nt: TGTGCCAGCAGCGCCGGACTAGCGGGGGGGCTCTACGAGCAGTACTTC
CDR3aa: CASSAGLAGGLYEQYF

j_gene: TRBJ1-1
d_gene: -
v_gene: TRBV4-1
abundance: -
CDR3nt: TGCGCCAGCAGCCAGATGCCCGAAGGGGGTTATGAAGCTTTCTTT
CDR3aa: CASSQMPEGGYEAFF

j_gene: TRBJ2-7
d_gene: TRBD1
v_gene: TRBV5-1
abundance: -
CDR3nt: TGCGCCAGCGGCAGGGGGACAGGGTTCCAACTCGCCTACGAGCAGTACTTC
CDR3aa: CASGRGTGFQLAYEQYF

j_gene: TRBJ2-3
d_gene: TRBD2
v_gene: TRBV28
abundance: -
CDR3nt: TGTGCCAGTAGACTAGCGGGGGGTAACACGGATACGCAGTATTTT
CDR3aa: CASRLAGGNTDTQYF

j_gene: TRBJ1-1
d_gene: -
v_gene: TRBV15
abundance: -
CDR3nt: TGTGCCACCAGCAGAGCAGTGAACACTGAAGCTTTCTTT
CDR3aa: CATSRAVNTEAFF

j_gene: TRBJ2-5
d_gene: -
v_gene: TRBV10-3
abundance: -
CDR3nt: TGTGCCATCAGTGAGTCTGGAGGGGGCGGATGGGAGACCCAGTACTTC
CDR3aa: CAISESGGGGWETQYF

j_gene: TRBJ2-4
d_gene: -
v_gene: TRBV7-2
abundance: -
CDR3nt: TGTGCCAGCAGCTTAGCGTTGGCCGAGGGGGACATTCAGTACTTC
CDR3aa: CASSLALAEGDIQYF

j_gene: TRBJ1-6
d_gene: TRBD1
v_gene: TRBV19
abundance: -
CDR3nt: TGTGCCAGTAGTCGGGACAGGGAATTGCCCACCCCCCTCCACTTT
CDR3aa: CASSRDRELPTPLHF

j_gene: TRBJ2-1
d_gene: TRBD1
v_gene: TRBV6-5
abundance: -
CDR3nt: TGTGCCAGCAGTTTCCGGGACAGGGGTAATGAGCAGTTCTTC
CDR3aa: CASSFRDRGNEQFF

j_gene: TRBJ2-3
d_gene: -
v_gene: TRBV5-6
abundance: -
CDR3nt: TGTGCCAGCAGCCTGGGACTGAGGCGCACAGATACGCAGTATTTT
CDR3aa: CASSLGLRRTDTQYF

j_gene: TRBJ2-2
d_gene: TRBD2
v_gene: TRBV4-1
abundance: few
CDR3nt: TGCGCCAGCAGCCAGGTTGACATGGGACTAGTAAACACCGGGGAGCTGTTTTTT
CDR3aa: CASSQVDMGLVNTGELFF

j_gene: TRBJ1-4
d_gene: TRBD1
v_gene: TRBV7-9
abundance: -
CDR3nt: TGTGCCACACTCGGGACAGCTGCAACTAATGAAAAACTGTTTTTT
CDR3aa: CATLGTAATNEKLFF

j_gene: TRBJ1-1
d_gene: TRBD1
v_gene: TRBV7-8
abundance: -
CDR3nt: TGTGCCAGCAGCTTACTAAATACAGGGGGCGCAGCTGAAGCTTTCTTT
CDR3aa: CASSLLNTGGAAEAFF

j_gene: TRBJ2-7
d_gene: -
v_gene: TRBV5-6
abundance: once
CDR3nt: TGTGCCAGCAGGTATATGGACAGTCGCGGTGGGTACGAGCAGTACTTC
CDR3aa: CASRYMDSRGGYEQYF

j_gene: TRBJ1-5
d_gene: -
v_gene: TRBV10-3
abundance: -
CDR3nt: TGTGCCATCAGTGAGCCTCGACAGGTCCAGCATTTT
CDR3aa: CAISEPRQVQHF

j_gene: TRBJ1-2
d_gene: TRBD1
v_gene: TRBV7-3
abundance: -
CDR3nt: TGTGCCAGCAGCCCGACAGGGGGCGACTATGGCTACACCTTC
CDR3aa: CASSPTGGDYGYTF

j_gene: TRBJ2-7
d_gene: -
v_gene: TRBV7-9
abundance: once
CDR3nt: TGTGCCAGCAGCTTTCCCCCTAGAAGTCCCCTCTACGAGCAGTACTTC
CDR3aa: CASSFPPRSPLYEQYF

j_gene: TRBJ2-7
d_gene: -
v_gene: TRBV30
abundance: -
CDR3nt: TGTGCCTGGAGCCCCATGAGGAGGGAAAACTACGAGCAGTACTTC
CDR3aa: CAWSPMRRENYEQYF

j_gene: TRBJ2-7
d_gene: -
v_gene: TRBV28
abundance: once
CDR3nt: TGTGCCAGCACTAAGGCAGGGACTTCCTTTCCCTACGAGCAGTACTTC
CDR3aa: CASTKAGTSFPYEQYF

j_gene: TRBJ2-7
d_gene: TRBD1
v_gene: TRBV13
abundance: -
CDR3nt: TGTGCCAGCAGCTTTGTTGGGACAGGGGTCAACGAGCAGTACTTC
CDR3aa: CASSFVGTGVNEQYF

j_gene: TRBJ1-2
d_gene: -
v_gene: TRBV7-6
abundance: once
CDR3nt: TGTGCCAGCAGCCCTGCAGGGTCTGGTGGCTACACCTTC
CDR3aa: CASSPAGSGGYTF

j_gene: TRBJ1-1
d_gene: -
v_gene: TRBV19
abundance: -
CDR3nt: TGTGCCAGTAGTATACGCCTACAGGGTCCAAGAACTCGCGACACTGAAGCTTTCTTT
CDR3aa: CASSIRLQGPRTRDTEAFF

j_gene: TRBJ1-1
d_gene: TRBD1
v_gene: TRBV6-1
abundance: -
CDR3nt: TGTGCCAGCAGTGAACTCGGGACAGGGGGCAAAGCTTTCTTT
CDR3aa: CASSELGTGGKAFF

j_gene: TRBJ2-5
d_gene: TRBD2
v_gene: TRBV7-9
abundance: -
CDR3nt: TGTGCCAGCAGCTTGGGGCTAGCGGGGGAACAAGAGACCCAGTACTTC
CDR3aa: CASSLGLAGEQETQYF